This T cell receptor beta chain was recorded in a study of blood T cell repertoires in COVID-19. Study-level information: Samples taken during acute and convalescent COVID-19 were collected in the United States, Italy and Spain. From T cells, B-cell-depleted T cells, or PBMCs came the material, which was cDNA or gDNA.

Repertoires were generated with immunoSEQ multiplex PCR, while TCRdb's copy carries only in-frame clones and drops some. The table has 30,000 to 45,000 clones, roughly 90% seen once. The length of the CDR3 is 17 residues. V lost 0 bases to trimming and J lost 0 bases, with 10 bases between them. Germline CDR1 is SGHRS and CDR2 is YFSETQ. The J gene is TRBJ1-6, the V gene TRBV5-1; D is uncertain. Input material: peripheral blood. This receptor was identified in a human donor in a cohort sampled during active COVID-19. The DNA of the CDR3 is TGCGCCAGCAGCTTGGTTGGGAGGAGCTCCTATAATTCACCCCTCCACTTT. Translation gives CASSLVGRSSYNSPLHF.